The clone carrying this TCR beta chain was detected only a few times. Its antigen is as yet unknown. The data were obtained in a study of blood T cells in healthy people across ages. Study-level results: With age, beta diversity per million T cells declined roughly linearly, significantly by roughly 40.

Germline loops: CDR1 SGHTA, CDR2 FQGTGA. The CDR3 has 14 residues. V was pared by 2 bases and J by 3 bases, with 10 bases between. Alongside a J-beta primer mix, a sample-barcoded 5' primer served in a second PCR lasting about 7 to 11 cycles. MiXCR, applied by TCRdb to the 5' RACE reads, yields one record per CDR3 protein. The sample has roughly 860,000 distinct CDR3 sequences; around 62% are singletons. The chain has TRBV7-3 and TRBJ1-1; D gene uncertain. The sequencing sample was made of blood. The sequence was collected from a man aged 30-40 years in good health. CDR3 protein: CASSLAPGDTEAFF. The CDR3 DNA reads as TGTGCCAGCAGCTTAGCTCCTGGGGACACTGAAGCTTTCTTT.